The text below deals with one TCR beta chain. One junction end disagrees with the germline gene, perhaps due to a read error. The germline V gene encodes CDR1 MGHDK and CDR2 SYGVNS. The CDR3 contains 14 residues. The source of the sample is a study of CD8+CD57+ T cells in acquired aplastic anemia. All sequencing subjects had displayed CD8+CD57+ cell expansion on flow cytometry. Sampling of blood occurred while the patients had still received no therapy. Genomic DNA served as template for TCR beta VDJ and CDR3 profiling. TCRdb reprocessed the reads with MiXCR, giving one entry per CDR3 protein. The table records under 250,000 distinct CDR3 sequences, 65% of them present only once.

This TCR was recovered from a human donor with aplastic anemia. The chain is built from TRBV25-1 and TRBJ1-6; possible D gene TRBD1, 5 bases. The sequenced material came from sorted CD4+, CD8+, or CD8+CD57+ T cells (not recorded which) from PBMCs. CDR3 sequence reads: CASASAGRDSPLHF. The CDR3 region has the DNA TGCGCCAGCGCCTCGGCAGGGAGAGATTCACCCCTCCACTTT.